The sequence of this T cell receptor beta chain was determined in a study of T cell responses to AZD1222 COVID-19 vaccine. General study results and limits: Spike-specific TCR breadth and depth both grew after two AZD1222 doses. A reported finding is that nearly half of spike-specific TCRs target unmutated variant regions. Researchers took repertoire samples only after the peak T cell response had come.

This CDR3 has 15 residues. Germline V gene lookup returns CDR1 SGHNT and CDR2 YENEEA. Trimming took 4 bases from V and 9 from J; bases not matched to a gene: 5. Clones were sequenced by immunoSEQ multiplex PCR, and TCRdb holds only the in-frame ones, with some missing. The sample consists of approximately 93,000 clones, roughly nine tenths of them appearing once. Pooled samples include second doses given at about 4 or 12 weeks. A note on this clone: Its target is not known.

The genes are TRBV11-3 and TRBJ1-6; 11 bases line up with TRBD1. The source was peripheral blood, collected 28 days after the second AZD1222 dose. The TCR comes from an adult who received the AZD1222 COVID-19 vaccine. The CDR3 coding sequence is TGTGCCAGCAGCTCCGGACAGGGGGCTTTTTCACCCCTCCACTTT. It specifies CASSSGQGAFSPLHF.